A single sample is the source of the 16 T cell receptor beta chains below, sequenced in a study of PD-L1 blockade in urothelial cancer. Time point denoted: pretreatment peripheral blood. Clones were read by immunoSEQ multiplex PCR, and TCRdb kept only the in-frame ones, dropping some. The table includes around 50,000 clones, approximately 78% detected once. The sample here was PBMCs, taken around atezolizumab (anti-PD-L1) treatment. The receptor source for this set is a man aged 50 to 59 with urothelial cancer.

The rearrangement uses TRBV30 and TRBJ1-1; D not resolved. Looked up from germline, CDR1 is GTSNPN and CDR2 is SVGIG (reference sequence). This CDR3 contains 13 residues. V was clipped by 2 bases and J by 1 base, with 8 bases between them. The CDR3 DNA follows: TGTGCCTGGAGTTTAGGAGCGAACACTGAAGCTTTCTTT. This codes for CAWSLGANTEAFF. The full variable domain, with the rest looked up from reference TRBV30 and TRBJ1-1, is SQTIHQWPATLVQPVGSPLSLECTVEGTSNPNLYWYRQAAGRGLQLLFYSVGIGQISSEVPQNLSASRPQDRQFILSSKKLLLSDSGFYLCAWSLGANTEAFFGQGTRLTVV.

The gene calls are TRBV7-8 and TRBJ1-1, with D possibly matching TRBD1 (6 bases). The CDR3 runs to 15 residues. V was shortened by 1 base and J by 1 base, with 10 bases between the two germline ends. Germline V gene sequence: CDR1 SGHVS, CDR2 FQNEAQ. CDR3 nucleotides: TGTGCCAGCAGCTTAGACAGGGTTTCGAACACTGAAGCTTTCTTT. Protein sequence: CASSLDRVSNTEAFF.

This clone turned up a few times. The chain has TRBV2 and TRBJ1-5; weak D call: TRBD1 (5 bases). Germline CDR1 is SNHLY and CDR2 is FYNNEI. This CDR3 is 13 amino acids long. Deletions cut 7 bases from V and 4 bases from J, with 11 bases between. The CDR3 is CASKGAVNQPQHF. CDR3 nucleotide sequence: TGTGCCAGCAAAGGGGCAGTAAATCAGCCCCAGCATTTT.

The genes are TRBV6-5 and TRBJ1-1, with a weak D call TRBD1 (6 bases). The V end lost 4 bases, the J end lost 5 bases, and 11 bases lay between the germline ends. Germline V CDR1 and CDR2: MNHEY, SVGAGI. CDR3 length: 13 amino acids. The CDR3 nucleotides read TGTGCCAGCAGTTTCACCAGGGGAACTGAAGCTTTCTTT. Its translation is CASSFTRGTEAFF.

This clone has only one observation. V gene TRBV7-3 combines with J gene TRBJ2-6; D is possibly TRBD1 (6 bases). The germline V gene has CDR1 SGHTA and CDR2 FQGTGA. The CDR3 consists of 16 residues. V dropped 8 bases and J dropped 0 bases, with 14 bases sitting between them. CDR3 nucleotides: TGTGCCAGCTCCAGGGGTGGGGCCTCTGGGGCCAACGTCCTGACTTTC. Translating it yields CASSRGGASGANVLTF.

The CDR3 nucleotides are TGTGCCAGTAGTACCGCAGCGGGACTTTCCAGGGGCGAGCAGTACTTC. Its translation: CASSTAAGLSRGEQYF. The chain joins TRBV19 to TRBJ2-7; tentatively, D is TRBD2 (7 bases). The CDR3 extends over 16 amino acids. The V and J ends lost 4 bases and 6 bases respectively, with 22 bases between them. The germline V gene encodes CDR1 LNHDA and CDR2 SQIVND (reference sequence).

This clone was picked up one time. The chain employs TRBV19 and TRBJ2-6, with a tentative D call TRBD1 (6 bases). The CDR3 loop spans 15 amino acids. The V end was cut by 6 bases, the J end by 4 bases, with 13 bases between. Germline loops: CDR1 LNHDA, CDR2 SQIVND (reference sequence). CDR3 in amino acids: CASSVQGTGANVLTF. In DNA, the CDR3 is TGTGCCAGTAGCGTACAGGGAACCGGGGCCAACGTCCTGACTTTC.

This clone occurred once. V gene TRBV5-4 combines with J gene TRBJ1-1, with 7 nucleotides matching TRBD1. V was pared by 0 bases and J by 0 bases, with 2 bases of the junction left unmatched. The CDR3 runs to 15 residues. Per the germline V gene, CDR1 is SGHNT and CDR2 is YYREEE (reference sequence). The DNA of the CDR3 is TGTGCCAGCAGCTTGGAACAGGGGATGAACACTGAAGCTTTCTTT. Translation gives CASSLEQGMNTEAFF.

This sequence joins TRBV7-9 and TRBJ2-7; no clear D gene. Germline lookup yields CDR1 SEHNR and CDR2 FQNEAQ (reference sequence). There are 13 residues in the CDR3. Trimming took 1 base from V and 3 from J, leaving 7 bases between them. For the CDR3, the DNA is TGTGCCAGCAGCTTAGGCGCAAACTACGAGCAGTACTTC. The encoded protein is CASSLGANYEQYF.

The chain recombines TRBV5-6 with TRBJ1-4, with TRBD1 as a possible D gene (5 bases). V lost 2 bases, J lost 0 bases, and 11 bases lay in between. Germline CDR1 reads SGHDT; CDR2 reads YYEEEE. The CDR3 has 16 amino acids. The CDR3 here is CASSFGASATNEKLFF. Here the CDR3 DNA reads TGTGCCAGCAGCTTTGGGGCTTCCGCAACTAATGAAAAACTGTTTTTT.

A few counts support this clone. The V gene is TRBV6-6, the J gene TRBJ1-4; maybe TRBD1 (6 bases). The V and J ends lost 5 bases and 0 bases respectively, with 10 bases between them. The V gene's germline CDR1 is MNHNY and CDR2 SVGAGI (reference sequence). This CDR3 has 15 residues. The CDR3 DNA sequence: TGTGCCAGCAGTACTCAGGGGCCAACTAATGAAAAACTGTTTTTT. Amino acids: CASSTQGPTNEKLFF.

The V call is TRBV5-8, the J call TRBJ2-7; possible D gene TRBD1, 6 bases. The germline gives CDR1 SGHTS, CDR2 YDEGEE. V lost 4 bases and J lost 6, with 11 bases in between. This CDR3 contains 12 residues. The CDR3 sequence is CASSGGLSEQYV. The CDR3 DNA reads TGTGCCAGCAGCGGGGGCCTTTCCGAGCAGTACGTC.

About this clone: An end of the junction does not agree with germline; a read error may underlie this. This chain uses TRBV19 with TRBJ2-3; 9 bases match TRBD2. The CDR3 consists of 13 residues. Germline V gives CDR1 LNHDA, CDR2 SQIVND (reference sequence). The CDR3 is CASSIDPSGTIRF. CDR3 DNA sequence: TGTGCCAGTAGTATAGATCCTAGCGGGACGATCCGTTTT. The complete variable domain, with remaining parts taken from reference TRBV19 and TRBJ2-3, reads DGGITQSPKYLFRKEGQNVTLSCEQNLNHDAMYWYRQDPGQGLRLIYYSQIVNDFQKGDIAEGYSVSREKKESFPLTVTSAQKNPTAFYLCASSIDPSGTIRFGPGTRLTVL.

This clone was found once. The V call is TRBV11-2, the J call TRBJ1-1; 9 bases are shared with TRBD1. Per the germline V gene, CDR1 is SGHAT and CDR2 is FQNNGV. The CDR3 runs to 15 residues. Trimming removed 1 base from V and 1 base from J; junction bases left unmatched: 1. The CDR3 DNA follows: TGTGCCAGCAGCTTAGGGGGACAGGGGAACACTGAAGCTTTCTTT. Protein: CASSLGGQGNTEAFF.

This clone was recorded a few times. The chain has TRBV4-2 and TRBJ2-1; tentative D call: TRBD2 (5 bases). The CDR3 sequence is 14 residues long. Trimming removed 0 bases at V and 9 bases at J, with 12 bases between. Germline V gene lookup returns CDR1 LGHNA and CDR2 YNFKEQ. The CDR3: CASSQELAEAEQFF. The CDR3 nucleotides read TGTGCCAGCAGCCAAGAACTTGCGGAGGCTGAGCAGTTCTTC.

The CDR3 here is CASSEALLAGGIGETQYF. The CDR3, as DNA: TGTGCCAGCAGTGAAGCGTTACTAGCGGGAGGTATTGGCGAGACCCAGTACTTC. The chain carries TRBV6-1 and TRBJ2-5, with TRBD2 matching 12 bases. In germline, CDR1 is MNHNS, CDR2 SASEGT. The CDR3 contains 18 residues. J was trimmed by 5 bases and V by 0 bases; bases with no gene match: 10.